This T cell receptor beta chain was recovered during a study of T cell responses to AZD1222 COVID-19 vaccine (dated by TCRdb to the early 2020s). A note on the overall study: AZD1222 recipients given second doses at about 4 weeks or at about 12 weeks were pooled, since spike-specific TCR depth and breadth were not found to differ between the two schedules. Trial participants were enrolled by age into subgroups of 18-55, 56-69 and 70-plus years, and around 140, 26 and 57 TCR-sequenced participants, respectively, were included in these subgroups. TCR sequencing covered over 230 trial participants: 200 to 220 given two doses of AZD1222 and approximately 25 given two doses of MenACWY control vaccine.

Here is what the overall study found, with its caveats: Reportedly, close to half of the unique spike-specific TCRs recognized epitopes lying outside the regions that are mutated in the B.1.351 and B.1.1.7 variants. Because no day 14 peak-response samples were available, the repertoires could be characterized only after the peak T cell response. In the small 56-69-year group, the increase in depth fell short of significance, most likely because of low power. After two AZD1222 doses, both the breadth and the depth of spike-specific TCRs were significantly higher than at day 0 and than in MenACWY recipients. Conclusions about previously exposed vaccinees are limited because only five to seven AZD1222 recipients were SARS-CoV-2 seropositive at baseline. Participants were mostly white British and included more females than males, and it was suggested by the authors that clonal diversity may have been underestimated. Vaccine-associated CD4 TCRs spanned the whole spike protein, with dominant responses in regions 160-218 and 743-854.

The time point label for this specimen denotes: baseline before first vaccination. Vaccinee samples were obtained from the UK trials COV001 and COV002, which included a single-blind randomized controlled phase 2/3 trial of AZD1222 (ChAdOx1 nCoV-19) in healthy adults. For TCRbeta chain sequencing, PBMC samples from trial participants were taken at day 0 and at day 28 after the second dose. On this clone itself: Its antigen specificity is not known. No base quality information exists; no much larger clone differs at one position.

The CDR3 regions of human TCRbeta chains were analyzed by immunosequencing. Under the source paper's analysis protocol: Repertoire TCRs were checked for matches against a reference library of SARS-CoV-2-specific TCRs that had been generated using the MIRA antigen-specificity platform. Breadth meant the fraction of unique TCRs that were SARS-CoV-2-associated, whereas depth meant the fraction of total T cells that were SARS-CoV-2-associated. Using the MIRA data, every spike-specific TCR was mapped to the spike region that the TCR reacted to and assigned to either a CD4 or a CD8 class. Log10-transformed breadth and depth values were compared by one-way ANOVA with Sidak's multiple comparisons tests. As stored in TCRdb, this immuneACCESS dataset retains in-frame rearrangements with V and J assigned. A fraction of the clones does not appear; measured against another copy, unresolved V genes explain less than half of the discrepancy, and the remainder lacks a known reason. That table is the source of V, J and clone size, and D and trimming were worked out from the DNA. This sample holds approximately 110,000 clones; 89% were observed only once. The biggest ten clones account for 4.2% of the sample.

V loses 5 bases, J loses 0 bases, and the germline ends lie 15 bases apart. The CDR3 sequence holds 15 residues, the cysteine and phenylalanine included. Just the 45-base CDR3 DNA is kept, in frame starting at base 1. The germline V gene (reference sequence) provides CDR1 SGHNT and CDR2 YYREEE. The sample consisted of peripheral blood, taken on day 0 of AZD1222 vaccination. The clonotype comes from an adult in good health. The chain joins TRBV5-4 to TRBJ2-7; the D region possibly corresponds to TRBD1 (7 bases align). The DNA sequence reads TGTGCCAGCAGTTTTGCAGGGGGGAGCTCCTACGAGCAGTACTTC. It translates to CASSFAGGSSYEQYF.